These T cell receptor beta chains were read from a single sample in a study of OX40 agonist ivuxolimab in advanced cancers. Profiling relied on immunoSEQ multiplex PCR, and the TCRdb table lists in-frame clones only, not all of them. The top ten clones hold approximately 3.4% of a sample with 50,000 to 65,000 clones, approximately 88% of them seen once. The sample consisted of CD4+ or CD8+ T cells sorted from blood, taken in a trial of the OX40 agonist ivuxolimab. Source of these receptors: an adult with an advanced solid tumor such as melanoma, head and neck, liver or kidney cancer. CDR3s include the opening cysteine and the closing phenylalanine or tryptophan. Each record gives: V gene, CDR3 length, CDR3 protein.

TRBV5-1,14,CASSLGDTGRGYTF
TRBV6-1,13,CASRLVSTYEQYF
TRBV6-6,11,CASSVGEPQHF
TRBV29-1,12,CSVETYRGEQYF
TRBV5-4,19,CASSAGLAGFRSSYNEQFF
TRBV18,13,CASSEGPNYGYTF
TRBV2,11,CASSSNNEQFF
TRBV21-1,13,CAGPGRVHTEAFF
TRBV20-1,10,CSAFDRGLLF
TRBV9,14,CASSVMYSGNTIYF
TRBV5-5,14,CASSSGQGSQPQHF
TRBV30,14,CAWARQGARNEQFF
TRBV29-1,12,CSVEASTDTQYF
TRBV4-3,14,CASSPGTNTGELFF
TRBV6-5,14,CASSSLQAAHGYTF
TRBV5-1,13,CASSFQGGTEAFF
TRBV7-9,13,CASVGFTRSEQFF
TRBV5-6,11,CASSLLAGRVF
TRBV10-3,13,CAISETSGNEQFF
TRBV28,12,CASSLYGQPQHF
TRBV10-3,15,CAISDLRAADNEQFF
TRBV13,16,CASSLGVFWTGNEQYF
TRBV7-2,16,CASSLAGGKLADTQYF
TRBV6-1,15,CASRPPGVIDSPLHF